This TCR beta chain is from a study of cytomegalovirus exposure and HLA in healthy donors. Findings of the study overall: The study labeled more than 150 TCR beta chains cytomegalovirus-associated. Under in vitro conditions, three CMV-associated chains were confirmed as specific for CMV antigens.

These donors were members of the roughly 120-subject validation cohort, a group separate from the roughly 670-subject first cohort. The CDR3 is 16 amino acids. The germline gives CDR1 MNHNY, CDR2 SVGAGI (reference sequence). With V trimmed by 2 bases and J by 0 bases, 4 bases remained unmatched. Method: immunoSEQ multiplex PCR; TCRdb's copy keeps in-frame clones and lacks some. The profile covers around 80,000 clones, with 95% to 97% appearing a single time and approximately 1.2% taken by the ten largest. With respect to this clone: No antigen is known for it.

Material: PBMCs. This receptor was identified in a young woman in good health and CMV-seronegative. This chain connects TRBV6-6 to TRBJ1-2; 9 nucleotides match TRBD1. CDR3 residues: CASSYPRQGANYGYTF. CDR3 DNA: TGTGCCAGCAGTTACCCCAGACAGGGGGCTAACTATGGCTACACCTTC.